One TCR beta chain is described in this entry. The antigen is not known. J was trimmed by 4 bases and V by 6 bases; bases with no gene match: 13. This CDR3 comprises 18 residues. The record originates from a study of molecular identifiers for immune sequencing clone quantification. The study's findings and limits: Over 99% of CMV-specific effector molecules, but under 1% of naive ones, were in clones above 20 copies.

The authors built bulk TCR libraries by previously described methods with listed TCR primers. One entry per CDR3 protein, called by TCRdb with MiXCR from the PCR reads. The sample yields under 600,000 distinct CDR3 sequences, roughly 25% seen once. Naive CD8 libraries were made from about 19,000 to 1,100,000 sorted cells, and they used 10%, 30% or 50% RNA. Sorted naive CD8 T cells were those defined as CD8+CD4-CCR7+CD45RA+. The chain couples TRBV12-3 or TRBV12-4 to TRBJ2-1; 12 positions match TRBD2. The sequenced material came from naive CD8+ T cells from blood, with Jurkat cell RNA spiked in. The subset here: FACS-sorted CD8+CD4-CCR7+CD45RA+ naive T cells. The receptor was isolated from a human donor in good health. Some libraries in this study had Jurkat cell RNA spiked in. CDR3 bases: TGTGCCAGCAGGCCCGGGACTAGCGGGTTTGGGGTTTACAATGAGCAGTTCTTC. Protein product: CASRPGTSGFGVYNEQFF.